These 7 T cell receptor beta chains share one sample of origin, sequenced in a study of blood T cell repertoires in COVID-19. Data came from immunoSEQ multiplex PCR; TCRdb stores just in-frame clones and leaves some out. The data contain under 250,000 clones, nearly 95% of them singletons. Sequencing used peripheral blood. The receptors were sampled from a man aged 25-40 years with COVID-19, enrolled during active disease.

The chain employs TRBV3-1 (or the pseudogene TRBV3-2) and TRBJ2-7; D is undetermined. Per the germline V gene, CDR1 is LGHDT and CDR2 is YNNKEL (reference sequence). Trimming pared 3 bases from V and 4 bases from J, leaving 10 bases between. The CDR3 sequence is 13 residues long. The CDR3 bases are TGTGCCAGCAGCCATCTACCCGGGTACGAGCAGTACTTC. This sequence encodes CASSHLPGYEQYF.

The chain has TRBV30 and TRBJ2-5; 11 bases map to TRBD1. The V gene end was trimmed by 0 bases and the J gene end by 5 bases; junction bases not matched to a gene: 5. CDR1 and CDR2 (germline): GTSNPN, SVGIG (reference sequence). The CDR3 totals 15 residues. CDR3 nucleotides: TGTGCCTGGAGTGTTGGACAGGGGGCCTGGGAGACCCAGTACTTC. It yields the protein CAWSVGQGAWETQYF.

J is TRBJ1-2 and V is TRBV30, with D possibly TRBD1 on 5 matching bases. CDR1 and CDR2 (germline): GTSNPN, SVGIG (reference sequence). The CDR3 has 13 residues. Trimming pared 2 bases from V and 1 base from J, leaving 8 bases between. This CDR3 reads CAWSLTVNYGYTF. The CDR3 region has the DNA TGTGCCTGGAGTCTGACAGTTAACTATGGCTACACCTTC.

This chain joins TRBV5-1 and TRBJ2-5; D call uncertain. Trimming took off 5 bases at V and 5 bases at J, with 13 bases between the two ends. Germline V CDR1 and CDR2: SGHRS, YFSETQ. The CDR3 spans 13 residues. In nucleotides, the CDR3 is TGCGCCAGCAGACTAAGTTTTGGGGAGACCCAGTACTTC. Amino acid sequence: CASRLSFGETQYF.

J is TRBJ2-7 and V is TRBV9; D is perhaps TRBD1 (6 bases). The CDR3 covers 18 residues. V dropped 3 bases and J dropped 5 bases, with 27 bases sitting between them. Germline CDR1 reads SGDLS; CDR2 reads YYNGEE. The CDR3 protein is CASSGGSGHSVGVDEQYF. The CDR3 coding sequence is TGTGCCAGCAGCGGAGGTTCGGGACACTCTGTAGGGGTCGACGAGCAGTACTTC.

The rearrangement joins TRBV6-1 to TRBJ2-1; 8 bases are shared with TRBD1. This CDR3 spans 13 amino acids. Germline CDR1 reads MNHNS; CDR2 reads SASEGT. Trimming cost V 2 bases and J 16 bases; bases outside gene matches: 10. The CDR3 coding sequence is TGTGCCAGCAGTGAATCACAGACAGGGGAGGTATTCTTC. It is translated as CASSESQTGEVFF.

This CDR3 reads CASSLSTDQPQHF. The CDR3, as DNA: TGCGCCAGCAGCTTGTCAACGGATCAGCCCCAGCATTTT. This sequence joins TRBV5-1 and TRBJ1-5; D is unclear. CDR1 SGHRS and CDR2 YFSETQ come from the germline V gene. V was cut by 1 base and J by 5 bases, with 7 bases left in between. The CDR3 totals 13 residues. Drawing the rest from reference TRBV5-1 and TRBJ1-5, the complete variable domain is KAGVTQTPRYLIKTRGQQVTLSCSPISGHRSVSWYQQTPGQGLQFLFEYFSETQRNKGNFPGRFSGRQFSNSRSEMNVSTLELGDSALYLCASSLSTDQPQHFGDGTRLSIL.